Below are 4 T cell receptor beta chains sequenced from a single sample in a study of T cells after yellow fever vaccination. One entry per CDR3 protein results from TCRdb running MiXCR on the 5' RACE reads. The sample holds more than 95,000 distinct CDR3 sequences, 13% to 15% seen once. The sample in question was CD8+ T cells sorted from PBMCs, obtained 5 days after the yellow fever booster vaccination. The receptor source for this set is a young man who received the YFV17D yellow fever vaccine.

The V gene is TRBV20-1, the J gene TRBJ2-1; TRBD2 might be the D (5 bases). CDR1 and CDR2 (germline): DFQATT, SNEGSKA (reference sequence). Trimming took 0 bases from V and 4 from J, leaving 19 bases between them. This CDR3 spans 17 amino acids. As DNA, the CDR3 is TGCAGTGCTAGAGATCTGGGGTTGCGCGGGTATTACAATGAGCAGTTCTTC. This translates into CSARDLGLRGYYNEQFF.

The V call is TRBV10-2, the J call TRBJ1-1, with D perhaps TRBD1 (6 bases). The CDR3 is 15 residues long. V was trimmed by 2 bases and J by 1 base, leaving 11 bases between them. Germline values: CDR1 WSHSY, CDR2 SAAADI. The CDR3 loop is CASSEPGHRNTEAFF. DNA of the CDR3: TGCGCCAGCAGTGAGCCGGGACATCGGAACACTGAAGCTTTCTTT.

The rearrangement uses TRBV27 and TRBJ2-5, with D tentatively TRBD2 (5 bases). CDR3 length: 13 amino acids. The V gene lost 3 bases and the J gene lost 0 bases, with 5 bases spanning the gap. The germline CDR1 and CDR2 sequences are MNHEY and SMNVEV (reference sequence). The CDR3 coding sequence is TGTGCCAGCAGTTTTAGCGACCAAGAGACCCAGTACTTC. Translated, it gives CASSFSDQETQYF.

This rearrangement joins TRBV5-4 to TRBJ2-2; 7 bases fit TRBD2. CDR1 and CDR2 (germline): SGHNT, YYREEE (reference sequence). The CDR3 consists of 13 residues. V shed 4 bases, J shed 5 bases, and the junction held 2 bases outside the gene matches. The chain's CDR3 is CASSGGVTGELFF. CDR3 DNA sequence: TGTGCCAGCAGCGGGGGGGTTACCGGGGAGCTGTTTTTT. Full variable domain (remainder filled in from reference TRBV5-4 and TRBJ2-2): ETGVTQSPTHLIKTRGQQVTLRCSSQSGHNTVSWYQQALGQGPQFIFQYYREEENGRGNFPPRFSGLQFPNYSSELNVNALELDDSALYLCASSGGVTGELFFGEGSRLTVL.